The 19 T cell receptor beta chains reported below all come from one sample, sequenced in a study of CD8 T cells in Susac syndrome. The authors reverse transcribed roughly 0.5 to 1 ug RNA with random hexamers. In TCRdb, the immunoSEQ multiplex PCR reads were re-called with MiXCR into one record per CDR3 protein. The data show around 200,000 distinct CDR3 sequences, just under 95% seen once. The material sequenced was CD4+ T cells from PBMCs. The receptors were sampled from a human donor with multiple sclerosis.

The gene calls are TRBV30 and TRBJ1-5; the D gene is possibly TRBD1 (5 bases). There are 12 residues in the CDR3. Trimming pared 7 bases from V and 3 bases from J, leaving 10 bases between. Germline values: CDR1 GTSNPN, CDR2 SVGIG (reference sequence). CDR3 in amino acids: CASGQNNQPQHF. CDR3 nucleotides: TGTGCCTCAGGACAAAACAATCAGCCCCAGCATTTT.

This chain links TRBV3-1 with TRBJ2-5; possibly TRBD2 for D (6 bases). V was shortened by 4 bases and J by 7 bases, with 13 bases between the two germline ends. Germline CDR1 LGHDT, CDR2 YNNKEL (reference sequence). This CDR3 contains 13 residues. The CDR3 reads CASSPRPGGTQYF. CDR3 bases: TGTGCCAGCAGCCCCAGGCCCGGGGGGACCCAGTACTTC.

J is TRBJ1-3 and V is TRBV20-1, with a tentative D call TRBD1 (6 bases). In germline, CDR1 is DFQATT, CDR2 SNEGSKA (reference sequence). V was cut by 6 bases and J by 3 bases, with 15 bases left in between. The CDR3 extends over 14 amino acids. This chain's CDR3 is CSAKQGSGGNTIYF. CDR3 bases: TGCAGTGCCAAACAGGGTTCTGGTGGAAACACCATATATTTT.

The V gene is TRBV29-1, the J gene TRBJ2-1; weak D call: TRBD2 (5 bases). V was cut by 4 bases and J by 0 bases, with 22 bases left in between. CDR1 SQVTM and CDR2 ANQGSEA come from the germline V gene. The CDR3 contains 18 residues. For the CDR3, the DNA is TGCAGCGTTGGGGGATCCTGGGCGGACTCACGCTCCTACAATGAGCAGTTCTTC. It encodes CSVGGSWADSRSYNEQFF.

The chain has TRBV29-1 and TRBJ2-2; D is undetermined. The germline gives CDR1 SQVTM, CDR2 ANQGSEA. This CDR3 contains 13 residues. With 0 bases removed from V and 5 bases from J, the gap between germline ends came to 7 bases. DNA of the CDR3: TGCAGCGTTGAAGATTACGGAACCGGGGAGCTGTTTTTT. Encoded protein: CSVEDYGTGELFF.

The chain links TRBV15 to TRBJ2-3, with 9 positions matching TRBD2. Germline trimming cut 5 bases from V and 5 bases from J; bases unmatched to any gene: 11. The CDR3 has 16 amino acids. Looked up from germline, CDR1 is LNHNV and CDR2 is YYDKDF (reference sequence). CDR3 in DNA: TGTGCCACCAGCGGAATAGCGGGGGCCTGGGGAGATACGCAGTATTTT. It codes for CATSGIAGAWGDTQYF. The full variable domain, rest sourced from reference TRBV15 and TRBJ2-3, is DAMVIQNPRYQVTQFGKPVTLSCSQTLNHNVMYWYQQKSSQAPKLLFHYYDKDFNNEADTPDNFQSRRPNTSFCFLDIRSPGLGDTAMYLCATSGIAGAWGDTQYFGPGTRLTVL.

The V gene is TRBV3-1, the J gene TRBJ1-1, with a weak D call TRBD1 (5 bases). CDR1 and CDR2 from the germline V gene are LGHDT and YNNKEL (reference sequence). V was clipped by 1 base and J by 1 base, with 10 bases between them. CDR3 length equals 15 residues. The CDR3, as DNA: TGTGCCAGCAGCCAAGGGGCAGGGACGAACACTGAAGCTTTCTTT. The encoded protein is CASSQGAGTNTEAFF.

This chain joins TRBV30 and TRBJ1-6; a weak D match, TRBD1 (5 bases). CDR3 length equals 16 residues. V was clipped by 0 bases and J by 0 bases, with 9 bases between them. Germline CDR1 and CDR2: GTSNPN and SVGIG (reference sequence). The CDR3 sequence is CAWSVRQSSYNSPLHF. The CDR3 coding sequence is TGTGCCTGGAGTGTACGACAGAGCTCCTATAATTCACCCCTCCACTTT.

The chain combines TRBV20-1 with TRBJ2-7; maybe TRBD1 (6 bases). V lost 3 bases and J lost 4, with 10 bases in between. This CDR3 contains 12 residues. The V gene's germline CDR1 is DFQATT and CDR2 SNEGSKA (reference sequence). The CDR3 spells CSARGARYEQYF. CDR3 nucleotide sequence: TGCAGTGCTAGGGGGGCTAGGTACGAGCAGTACTTC.

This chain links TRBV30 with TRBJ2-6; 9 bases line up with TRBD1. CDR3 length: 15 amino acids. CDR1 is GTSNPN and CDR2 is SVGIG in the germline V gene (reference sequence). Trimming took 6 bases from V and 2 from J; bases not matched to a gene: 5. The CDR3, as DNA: TGTGCCTGTGGACAGGGGTTACCTGGGGCCAACGTCCTGACTTTC. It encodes CACGQGLPGANVLTF.

The CDR3 DNA reads TGTGCCACCAGTGATTCCTATCGCAGCTCCTACAATGAGCAGTTCTTC. Its protein product is CATSDSYRSSYNEQFF. The chain links TRBV24-1 to TRBJ2-1; no clear D gene. Germline-derived CDR1 and CDR2 are KGHDR and SFDVKD. The CDR3 has 16 residues. Trimming took 2 bases from V and 0 from J, leaving 10 bases between them.

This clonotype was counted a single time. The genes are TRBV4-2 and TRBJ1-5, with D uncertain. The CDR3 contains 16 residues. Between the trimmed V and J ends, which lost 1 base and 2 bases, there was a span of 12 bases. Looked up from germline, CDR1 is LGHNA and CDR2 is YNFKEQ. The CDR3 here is CASSQAFVARNQPQHF. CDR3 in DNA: TGTGCCAGCAGCCAAGCCTTCGTCGCCCGCAATCAGCCCCAGCATTTT.

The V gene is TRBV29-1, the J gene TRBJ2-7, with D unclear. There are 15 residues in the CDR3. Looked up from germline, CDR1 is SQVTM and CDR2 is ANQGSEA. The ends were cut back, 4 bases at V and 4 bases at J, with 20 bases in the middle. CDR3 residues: CSVGLGLDRIYEQYF. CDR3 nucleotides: TGCAGCGTTGGTCTCGGCCTCGATCGAATATACGAGCAGTACTTC.

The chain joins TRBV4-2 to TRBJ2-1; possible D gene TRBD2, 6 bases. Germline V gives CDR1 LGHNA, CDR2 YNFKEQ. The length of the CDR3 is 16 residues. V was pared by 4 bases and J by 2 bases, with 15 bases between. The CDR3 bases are TGTGCCAGCAGCCTCTCTGATGGGGGGACCTACAATGAGCAGTTCTTC. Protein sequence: CASSLSDGGTYNEQFF.

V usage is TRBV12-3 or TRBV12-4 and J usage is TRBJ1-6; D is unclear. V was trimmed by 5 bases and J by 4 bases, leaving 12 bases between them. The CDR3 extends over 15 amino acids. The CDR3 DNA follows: TGTGCCAGCAGTGGCCCCACCCCTTATAATTCACCCCTCCACTTT. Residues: CASSGPTPYNSPLHF.

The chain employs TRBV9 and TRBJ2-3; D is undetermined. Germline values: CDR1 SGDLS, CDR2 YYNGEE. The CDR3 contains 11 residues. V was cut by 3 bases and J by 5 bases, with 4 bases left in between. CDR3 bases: TGTGCCAGCAGCGCGAAAGATACGCAGTATTTT. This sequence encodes CASSAKDTQYF.

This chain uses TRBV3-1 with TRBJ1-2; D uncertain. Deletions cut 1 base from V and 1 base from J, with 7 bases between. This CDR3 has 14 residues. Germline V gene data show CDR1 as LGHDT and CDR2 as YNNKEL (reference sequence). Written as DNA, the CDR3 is TGTGCCAGCAGCCAAGTCGCGAATAACTATGGCTACACCTTC. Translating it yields CASSQVANNYGYTF.

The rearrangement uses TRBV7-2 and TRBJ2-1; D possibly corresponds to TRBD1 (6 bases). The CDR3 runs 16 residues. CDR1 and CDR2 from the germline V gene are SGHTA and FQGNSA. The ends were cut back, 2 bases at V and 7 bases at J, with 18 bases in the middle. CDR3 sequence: CASSLFAMAGENEQFF. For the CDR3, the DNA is TGTGCCAGCAGCTTATTTGCTATGGCAGGGGAGAATGAGCAGTTCTTC.

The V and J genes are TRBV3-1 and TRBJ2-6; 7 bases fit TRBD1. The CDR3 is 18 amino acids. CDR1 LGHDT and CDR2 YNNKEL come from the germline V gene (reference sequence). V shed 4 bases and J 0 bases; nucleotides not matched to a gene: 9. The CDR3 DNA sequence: TGTGCCAGCAGCCCAGGGACAGTAACCAACTCTGGGGCCAACGTCCTGACTTTC. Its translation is CASSPGTVTNSGANVLTF.